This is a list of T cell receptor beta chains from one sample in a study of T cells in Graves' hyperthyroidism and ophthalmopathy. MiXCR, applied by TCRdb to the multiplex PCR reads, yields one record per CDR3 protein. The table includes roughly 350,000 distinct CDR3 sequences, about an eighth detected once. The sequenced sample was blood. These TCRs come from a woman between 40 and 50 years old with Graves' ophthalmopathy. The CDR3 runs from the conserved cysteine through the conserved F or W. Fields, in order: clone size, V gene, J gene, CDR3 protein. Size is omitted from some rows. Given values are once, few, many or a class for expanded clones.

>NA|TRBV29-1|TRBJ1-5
CSVVHGYQPQHF
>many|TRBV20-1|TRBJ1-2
CSATLDRDNYGYTF
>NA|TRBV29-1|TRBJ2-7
CSVEVGGTYEQYF
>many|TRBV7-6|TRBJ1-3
CASSLRQGAGNTIYF
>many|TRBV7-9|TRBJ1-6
CASSRRQIHNSPLHF
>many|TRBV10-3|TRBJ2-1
CAIRGGLAGDEQFF
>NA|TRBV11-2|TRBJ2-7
CASSLDLDRIYKQYF
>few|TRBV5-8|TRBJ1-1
CASSLERVREVPEAFF
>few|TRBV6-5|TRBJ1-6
CASSYRTGNNSPLHF
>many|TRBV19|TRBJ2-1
CASSTGLGYNEQFF
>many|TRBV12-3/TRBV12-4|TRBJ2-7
CASSSGRLAGPPYEQYF
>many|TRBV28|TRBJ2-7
CASQGNVPYEQYF
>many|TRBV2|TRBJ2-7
CASVPGRGAYEQYF
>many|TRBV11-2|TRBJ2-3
CASSFTSGSPDTQYF
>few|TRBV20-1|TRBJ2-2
CSASIAMSTGELFF
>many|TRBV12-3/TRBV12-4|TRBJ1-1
CASSPGILPNTEAFF
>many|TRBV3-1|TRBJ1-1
CASSPTGDVGMNTEAFF
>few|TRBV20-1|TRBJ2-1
CSAPVAGVLLVEQFF
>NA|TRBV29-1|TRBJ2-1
CSVEGSSLNEQFF
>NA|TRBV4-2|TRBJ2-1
CASSQDGLAGGEFF
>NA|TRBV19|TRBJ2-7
CASSIGTSGEQYF
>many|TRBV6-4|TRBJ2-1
CASSDYSQGFEQFF
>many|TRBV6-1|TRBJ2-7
CASTLSGGAYEQYF
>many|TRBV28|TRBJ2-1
CASSLSREYYSEQFF
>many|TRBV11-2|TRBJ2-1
CASRRDPAYNEQFF
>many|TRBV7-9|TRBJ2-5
CASSLGGGQETQYF
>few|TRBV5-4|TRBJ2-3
CASSLDGLAGGLFGETDTQYF
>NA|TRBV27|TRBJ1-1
CASSLRVYYTEAFF
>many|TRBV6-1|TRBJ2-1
CASSDPLREALHNEQFF
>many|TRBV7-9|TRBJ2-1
CASSSHYGKENEQFF
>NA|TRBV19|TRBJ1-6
CASSRGPDGSPLHF
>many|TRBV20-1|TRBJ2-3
CSARDSGTSGRSTDTQYF
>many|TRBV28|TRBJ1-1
CASSLAVGNTEAFF
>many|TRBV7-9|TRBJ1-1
CASSFPGITEAFF
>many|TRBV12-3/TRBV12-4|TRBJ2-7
CASRSRTVTGEQYF
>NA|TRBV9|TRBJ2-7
CASSVGQGALSGQQYF
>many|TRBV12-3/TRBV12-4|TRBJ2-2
CASSSTSGSTGELFF
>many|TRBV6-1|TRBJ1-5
CASRYSFNQPQHF
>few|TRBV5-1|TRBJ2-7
CASSLTPTVSYEQYF
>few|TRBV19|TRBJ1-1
CASSPQGHLTEAFF
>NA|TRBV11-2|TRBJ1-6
CASSLAPTGGRSPLHF
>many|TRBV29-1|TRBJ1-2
CSGIYNYGYTF
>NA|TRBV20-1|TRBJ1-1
CSARKGQGIFTVRNTEAFF
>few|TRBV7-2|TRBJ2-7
CASSHTGGGYEQYF
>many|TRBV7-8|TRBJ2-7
CASSLQGRLTTNEQYF
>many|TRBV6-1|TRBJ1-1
CASSLSGFMNTEAFF
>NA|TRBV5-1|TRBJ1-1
CASSRALSGTEAFF
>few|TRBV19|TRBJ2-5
CASSITGWETQYF